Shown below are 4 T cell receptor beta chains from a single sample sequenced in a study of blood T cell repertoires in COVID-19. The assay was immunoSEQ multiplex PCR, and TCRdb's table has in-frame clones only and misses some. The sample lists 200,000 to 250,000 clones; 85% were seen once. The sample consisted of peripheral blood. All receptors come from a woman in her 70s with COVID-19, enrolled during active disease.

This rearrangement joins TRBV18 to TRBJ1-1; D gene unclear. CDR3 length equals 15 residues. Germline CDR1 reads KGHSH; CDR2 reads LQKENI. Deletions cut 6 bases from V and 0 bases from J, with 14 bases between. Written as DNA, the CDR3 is TGTGCCAGCTCCCAAACGGAGCAGCTGAACACTGAAGCTTTCTTT. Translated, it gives CASSQTEQLNTEAFF.

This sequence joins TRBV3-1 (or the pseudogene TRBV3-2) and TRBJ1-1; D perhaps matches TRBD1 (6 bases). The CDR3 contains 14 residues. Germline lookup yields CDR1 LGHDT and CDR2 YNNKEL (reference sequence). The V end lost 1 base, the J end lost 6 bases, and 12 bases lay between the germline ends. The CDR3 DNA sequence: TGTGCCAGCAGCCAAGTTGGGGGCGCCGCTGAAGCTTTCTTT. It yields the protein CASSQVGGAAEAFF.

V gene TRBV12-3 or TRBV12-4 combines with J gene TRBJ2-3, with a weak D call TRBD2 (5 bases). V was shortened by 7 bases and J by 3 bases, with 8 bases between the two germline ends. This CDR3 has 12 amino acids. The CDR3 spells CASTRGTDTQYF. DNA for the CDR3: TGTGCCAGCACCCGGGGTACAGATACGCAGTATTTT.

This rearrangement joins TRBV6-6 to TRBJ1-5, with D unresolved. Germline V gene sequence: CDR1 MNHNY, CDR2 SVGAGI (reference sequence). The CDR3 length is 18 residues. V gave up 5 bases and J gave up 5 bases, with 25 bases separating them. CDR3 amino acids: CASSLPIAHPGGHQPQHF. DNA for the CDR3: TGTGCCAGCAGTCTCCCCATCGCGCATCCGGGAGGGCATCAGCCCCAGCATTTT.